These 13 T cell receptor beta chains were sequenced from one sample in a study of early T cells in non-severe SARS-CoV-2 infection. TCRdb re-called the 5' RACE reads through MiXCR, storing one row per CDR3 protein. In the table there are roughly 50,000 distinct CDR3 sequences, around 10% of which are singletons. The sequenced material came from whole blood. These receptors came from an adult who was a healthcare worker with PCR-confirmed SARS-CoV-2 infection or an uninfected control (not recorded which).

The chain carries TRBV9 and TRBJ1-1, with TRBD1 matching 9 bases. With V trimmed by 4 bases and J by 1 base, 2 bases remained unmatched. This CDR3 contains 14 residues. CDR1 SGDLS and CDR2 YYNGEE come from the germline V gene. CDR3 sequence (DNA): TGTGCCAGCAGCATGGGACAGGGGAACACTGAAGCTTTCTTT. Protein sequence: CASSMGQGNTEAFF. Complete variable domain (other parts from reference TRBV9 and TRBJ1-1): DSGVTQTPKHLITATGQRVTLRCSPRSGDLSVYWYQQSLDQGLQFLIQYYNGEERAKGNILERFSAQQFPDLHSELNLSSLELGDSALYFCASSMGQGNTEAFFGQGTRLTVV.

This clonotype was recorded at least ten times. The rearrangement uses TRBV29-1 and TRBJ2-7; D perhaps matches TRBD2 (6 bases). Germline V CDR1 and CDR2: SQVTM, ANQGSEA. The germline V and J ends were trimmed by 0 bases and 5 bases, with 8 bases remaining between them. CDR3 length: 12 residues. CDR3 DNA sequence: TGCAGCGTTGAAGATTGGGGGGACGAGCAGTACTTC. Translating gives CSVEDWGDEQYF.

This clonotype has more than one count but fewer than ten. The rearrangement uses TRBV5-4 and TRBJ2-1; D is unresolved. Per germline, CDR1 SGHNT and CDR2 YYREEE (reference sequence). The length of the CDR3 is 12 residues. Trimming removed 6 bases from V and 5 bases from J, with 9 bases in between. CDR3 loop: CASNRKDNEQFF. The CDR3 DNA reads TGTGCCAGCAACAGAAAAGACAATGAGCAGTTCTTC. Full variable domain (outside the CDR3, taken from reference TRBV5-4 and TRBJ2-1): ETGVTQSPTHLIKTRGQQVTLRCSSQSGHNTVSWYQQALGQGPQFIFQYYREEENGRGNFPPRFSGLQFPNYSSELNVNALELDDSALYLCASNRKDNEQFFGPGTRLTVL.

There are many counts of this clonotype. The J gene is TRBJ2-1, the V gene TRBV6-2 or TRBV6-3; 10 bases match TRBD1. The CDR3 extends over 16 amino acids. The junction had 9 bases not matched to a gene; V was cut back by 4 bases and J by 6 bases. In germline, CDR1 is MNHEY, CDR2 SVGEGT. CDR3 DNA: TGTGCCAGCAGTTTCCCGGGGGGACAGGGGATCAATGAGCAGTTCTTC. It is translated as CASSFPGGQGINEQFF.

Only a few counts were recorded for this clonotype. The V call is TRBV30, the J call TRBJ2-7, with 8 bases matching TRBD2. V was pared by 4 bases and J by 4 bases, with 15 bases of the junction left unmatched. The CDR3 has 16 amino acids. Germline V gene sequence: CDR1 GTSNPN, CDR2 SVGIG (reference sequence). The CDR3 DNA follows: TGTGCCTGGACCTTTAGCGGGACTCCTACCTTTTACGAGCAGTACTTC. It encodes CAWTFSGTPTFYEQYF.

V and J are TRBV7-2 and TRBJ2-1; D unresolved. This CDR3 spans 16 amino acids. Per germline, CDR1 SGHTA and CDR2 FQGNSA. The germline V and J ends were trimmed by 1 base and 1 base, with 11 bases remaining between them. The CDR3 sequence is CASSLGRALSYNEQFF. The CDR3 DNA sequence: TGTGCCAGCAGCTTAGGGCGAGCCCTATCCTACAATGAGCAGTTCTTC.

A few counts support this clonotype. The chain combines TRBV6-6 with TRBJ2-7; no definite D call. This CDR3 is 12 amino acids long. V shed 2 bases and J shed 4 bases, with 6 bases lying between them. The germline V gene has CDR1 MNHNY and CDR2 SVGAGI (reference sequence). This chain's CDR3 is CASSYGLYEQYF. The CDR3 coding sequence is TGTGCCAGCAGTTACGGGCTTTACGAGCAGTACTTC.

This clonotype has a count of ten or more. The chain links TRBV11-1 to TRBJ2-7; unclear D gene. Trimming removed 0 bases from V and 3 bases from J, with 3 bases in between. The germline gives CDR1 SGHAT, CDR2 FQDESV (reference sequence). The CDR3 extends over 12 amino acids. CDR3 DNA sequence: TGTGCCAGCAGCTTAGCTAGCTACGAGCAGTACTTC. Translation: CASSLASYEQYF.

The chain links TRBV9 to TRBJ2-3; D is ambiguous. The CDR3 is 16 residues long. Trimming removed 4 bases from V and 0 bases from J, with 15 bases in between. The germline V gene has CDR1 SGDLS and CDR2 YYNGEE. The CDR3 is CASSPRYTASTDTQYF. DNA for the CDR3: TGTGCCAGCAGCCCGAGATATACCGCTAGCACAGATACGCAGTATTTT.

This clonotype came up a few times. The V gene is TRBV14, the J gene TRBJ2-1; weak D call: TRBD1 (5 bases). V was pared by 1 base and J by 4 bases, with 8 bases between. Germline V lookup: CDR1 SGHDN, CDR2 FVKESK. The CDR3 is made up of 14 amino acids. CDR3 coding DNA: TGTGCCAGCAGCCAAGGCCCAGGGTACAATGAGCAGTTCTTC. Protein: CASSQGPGYNEQFF.

In this sample, this clonotype turned up many times. Written as DNA, the CDR3 is TGTGCCAGCAGCCCCAGGGCAATCTCTGGAAACACCATATATTTT. Its translation is CASSPRAISGNTIYF. The chain recombines TRBV9 with TRBJ1-3; TRBD1 might be the D (5 bases). Trimming took 4 bases from V and 0 from J, leaving 11 bases between them. Germline V gives CDR1 SGDLS, CDR2 YYNGEE. The CDR3 consists of 15 residues.

The sample holds many counts of this clonotype. This chain joins TRBV7-2 and TRBJ1-2; 11 bases align to TRBD1. J lost 8 bases, V lost 4 bases, and 6 bases had no gene match. The CDR3 runs 14 residues. From germline, CDR1 is SGHTA and CDR2 FQGNSA. The CDR3: CASSSDRGLRGYTF. Written as DNA, the CDR3 is TGTGCCAGCAGCTCGGACAGGGGGCTGAGAGGCTACACCTTC.

This clonotype was observed at least ten times. The gene calls are TRBV19 and TRBJ1-5; no clear D gene. The V gene lost 3 bases and the J gene lost 5 bases, with 11 bases spanning the gap. Per the germline V gene, CDR1 is LNHDA and CDR2 is SQIVND (reference sequence). This CDR3 is built from 14 residues. The CDR3 sequence is CASSIRNQDQPQHF. Written as DNA, the CDR3 is TGTGCCAGTAGTATCCGGAACCAAGATCAGCCCCAGCATTTT.